This TCR beta chain is from a study of radiation and T cells in renal cell carcinoma. Study-level findings and limits: No pretreatment tumor biopsies were available for baseline clonotypes. Top tumor clonotypes rose in blood 2 weeks post-radiation, then contracted.

Points on this clone: Antigen: not known.

Documented time point: blood 4 weeks post-SBRT, at nephrectomy. Stated treatment: 15 Gy SBRT to primary tumor, nephrectomy 4 weeks later. After SBRT, blood was collected at 2 and 4 weeks, plus baseline. Sequencing was performed with immunoSEQ multiplex PCR; in TCRdb, only in-frame clones are kept and a portion is missing. The sample holds roughly 82,000 clones; 80% to 90% are singletons and the top ten take 5.5% to 7%. This sequence was found in a woman in her 70s with renal cell carcinoma. Material: blood, obtained from a patient whose treatment included radiotherapy and nephrectomy.

CDR3 bases: TGTGCCAGCAGCCCGAGACTAGCGGGGGCAGATACGCAGTATTTT. It codes for CASSPRLAGADTQYF. The gene calls are TRBV7-2 and TRBJ2-3; the match to TRBD2 covers 12 bases. Germline trimming cut 5 bases from V and 4 bases from J; bases unmatched to any gene: 4. The CDR3 covers 15 residues. Germline assignment: CDR1 SGHTA and CDR2 FQGNSA.